Listed here are 2 T cell receptor beta chains from one sample, sequenced in a study of naive and memory T cell subsets. General study findings and limits: Especially in CD8 cells, naive repertoires contained a few larger clonotypes, possibly CD45RA-re-expressing memory cells.

An equimolar mix of two oligonucleotides served as the beta constant-region primer for TRBC1 and TRBC2. Nested alpha and beta constant-region primers with the SP2 primer drove four PCR rounds on ligated cDNA. TCRdb recomputed calls from the UMI-ligation and nested PCR reads with MiXCR, one row per CDR3 protein. The repertoire holds approximately 100,000 distinct CDR3 sequences, with approximately 15% as singletons. These receptors have no known antigen. Input material: naive CD8+ T cells from blood. These receptors all come from a human donor in good health.

This clonotype was detected a few times. This chain connects TRBV2 to TRBJ2-5; TRBD2 matches 8 bases. Trimming removed 8 bases from V and 1 base from J; junction bases left unmatched: 3. Germline CDR1 reads SNHLY; CDR2 reads FYNNEI. The CDR3 has 13 residues. CDR3 region: CASGLAGQETQYF. Written as DNA, the CDR3 is TGTGCCAGCGGCCTAGCGGGCCAAGAGACCCAGTACTTC.

In this sample, this clonotype turned up a few times. The J gene is TRBJ2-1, the V gene TRBV9; D tentatively reads TRBD1 or TRBD2 (5 bases each). This CDR3 spans 17 amino acids. Trimming pared 0 bases from V and 0 bases from J, leaving 13 bases between. The germline gives CDR1 SGDLS, CDR2 YYNGEE. The CDR3 sequence is CASSVAPGHSSYNEQFF. The CDR3 bases are TGTGCCAGCAGCGTAGCTCCGGGGCATAGCTCCTACAATGAGCAGTTCTTC.